The 2 T cell receptor beta chains presented below share a single source sample, sequenced in a study of T-cell reconstitution after alpha-beta-depleted transplantation in children. Researchers prepared the TCRbeta library using unique molecular identifiers, the study reports. TCRdb recomputed calls from the PCR reads with MiXCR, one row per CDR3 protein. The sample has about 640,000 distinct CDR3 sequences; around 13% are singletons. The input for sequencing was PBMCs, mostly from graft donor cells, taken 360 days after TCRalphabeta/CD19-depleted stem cell transplant. The source of these receptors is a male patient younger than 18 who had a stem cell transplant for acute myeloid leukemia, so the T cells may come from the graft donor.

This clonotype was counted only a few times. This chain uses TRBV12-3 or TRBV12-4 with TRBJ2-7; 7 positions agree with TRBD2. J gave up 2 bases and V 3 bases, and 4 bases lay outside the gene matches. This CDR3 has 14 residues. The CDR3 sequence: CASSFWTRTYEQYV. Written as DNA, the CDR3 is TGTGCCAGCAGTTTTTGGACTAGAACCTACGAGCAGTACGTC.

The V gene is TRBV7-9, the J gene TRBJ2-2, with 8 bases matching TRBD2. This CDR3 has 16 amino acids. V was clipped by 5 bases and J by 0 bases; unmatched bases: 5. Germline V gene data show CDR1 as SEHNR and CDR2 as FQNEAQ (reference sequence). For the CDR3, the DNA is TGTGCCAGCAGCCAGCGGGAGCCGGCGAACACCGGGGAGCTGTTTTTT. As protein: CASSQREPANTGELFF.